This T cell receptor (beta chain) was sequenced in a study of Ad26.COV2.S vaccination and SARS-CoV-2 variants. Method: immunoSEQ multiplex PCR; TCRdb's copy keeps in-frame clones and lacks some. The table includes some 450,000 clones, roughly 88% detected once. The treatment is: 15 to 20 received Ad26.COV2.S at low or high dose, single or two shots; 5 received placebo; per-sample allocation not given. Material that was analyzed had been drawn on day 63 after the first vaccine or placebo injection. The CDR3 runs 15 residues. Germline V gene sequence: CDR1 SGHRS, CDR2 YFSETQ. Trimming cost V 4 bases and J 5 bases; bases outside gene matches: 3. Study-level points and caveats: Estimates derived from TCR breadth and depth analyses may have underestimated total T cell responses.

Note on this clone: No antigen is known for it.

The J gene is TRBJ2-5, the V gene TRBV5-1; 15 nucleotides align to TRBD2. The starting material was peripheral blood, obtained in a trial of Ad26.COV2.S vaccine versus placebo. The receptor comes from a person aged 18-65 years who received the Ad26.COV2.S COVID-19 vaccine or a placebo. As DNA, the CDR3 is TGCGCCAGCAGCCCGGGGACTAGCGGGAGGGAGACCCAGTACTTC. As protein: CASSPGTSGRETQYF.